Listed below are T cell receptor beta chains from one sample, sequenced in a study of patients and donors after allogeneic stem cell transplantation. Each CDR3 protein gets one entry after TCRdb re-called the RT-PCR reads with MiXCR. The sample holds fewer than 30,000 distinct CDR3 sequences, roughly 8% seen once. Sample: blood, either unsorted or a sorted T cell fraction (not recorded which). The source is a human donor who was either an allogeneic HSCT recipient or a stem cell or donor lymphocyte infusion donor (not recorded which). It is not recorded whose cells these are; they may come from a transplant donor. CDR3s include the opening cysteine and the closing phenylalanine or tryptophan. A D gene is named only where the DNA matches it firmly. Expanded clones are given a class, and other clones once, few, many or no size at all.

D gene | J gene | clone size | V gene | CDR3 DNA | CDR3 protein
TRBD1 | TRBJ1-2 | many | TRBV9 | TGTGCCAGCAGCACCACCGGGACAGGGCATGGCTACACCTTC | CASSTTGTGHGYTF
- | TRBJ1-6 | - | TRBV18 | TGTGCCAGCTCACCAATAAGGGGCCAGGATAATTCAACCCTCCACTTT | CASSPIRGQDNSTLHF
- | TRBJ2-7 | - | TRBV20-1 | TGCAGTGCTAGAGAGAACTCGGTCATGGACGAGCAGTACTTC | CSARENSVMDEQYF
TRBD1 | TRBJ1-1 | many | TRBV9 | TGTGCCAGCAGCCCAACCCCAGGGGGAAGGACTGAAGCTTTCTTT | CASSPTPGGRTEAFF
TRBD1 | TRBJ1-5 | many | TRBV6-2/TRBV6-3 | TGTGCCAGCAGTTACTCGGCGACAGGGCGAGTTCAGCCCCAGCATTTT | CASSYSATGRVQPQHF
- | TRBJ2-7 | many | TRBV5-6 | TGTGCCAGCAGCCTGATGACAGGTGTCATCTACGAGCAGTACTTC | CASSLMTGVIYEQYF
- | TRBJ1-2 | - | TRBV12-5 | TGTGCTAGTGGTTTGGTGAAAGTGGGGGGGCCTAACTATGGCTACACCTTC | CASGLVKVGGPNYGYTF
TRBD2 | TRBJ2-7 | many | TRBV20-1 | TGCAGTGCCCCGGTAGCGGGACGGTACGAGCAGTACTTC | CSAPVAGRYEQYF
- | TRBJ1-2 | many | TRBV6-1 | TGTGCCAGCAGTGAACTGAGGGCAGGGCTCTTC | CASSELRAGLF
- | TRBJ1-6 | few | TRBV5-5 | TGTGCCAGCAGCTTGTCTCAGGGAAATTCACCCCTCCACTTT | CASSLSQGNSPLHF
- | TRBJ2-7 | many | TRBV20-1 | TGCAGTGCTTCCAGAACGGACCGCTCCTACGAGCAGTACTTC | CSASRTDRSYEQYF
- | TRBJ2-7 | many | TRBV28 | TGTGCCAGCAGTTCCCCAGCGGGTTATATATACGAGCAGTACTTC | CASSSPAGYIYEQYF
TRBD2 | TRBJ2-2 | few | TRBV19 | TGTGCCAGTAGTATAGCCAGCGGGAGGGCGAACACCGGGGAGCTGTTTTTT | CASSIASGRANTGELFF
- | TRBJ2-5 | - | TRBV5-5 | TGTGCCAGCAGCTTGGAAGTCTCAGGGATCCGGGAGACCCAGTACTTC | CASSLEVSGIRETQYF
- | TRBJ1-1 | many | TRBV5-1 | TGCGCCAGCAGCTTGGCCGAGGAGAACACTGAAGCTTTCTTT | CASSLAEENTEAFF
- | TRBJ1-2 | - | TRBV5-1 | TGCGCCAGCAGCTTGGATGCGGGGGGCCCCTATGGCTACACCTTC | CASSLDAGGPYGYTF
- | TRBJ2-7 | few | TRBV13 | TGTGCCAGCACCAGAAGGGGGGGCACGGGCGAGCAGTACTTC | CASTRRGGTGEQYF
TRBD2 | TRBJ2-2 | - | TRBV19 | TGTGCCAGCCACGGGGGGGCGAACACCGGGGAGCTGTTTTTT | CASHGGANTGELFF
- | TRBJ1-2 | medium-sized | TRBV27 | TGTGCCAGCAGGGGTCAGGGAAGTGGTGGCTACACCTTC | CASRGQGSGGYTF
- | TRBJ1-1 | - | TRBV7-3 | TGTGCCAGCAGCTCGTCCCCTGGGAATGAAGCTTTCTTT | CASSSSPGNEAFF
TRBD2 | TRBJ2-1 | many | TRBV18 | TGTGCCAGCTCACCTAGCGGGAGGGCACATGAGCAGTTCTTC | CASSPSGRAHEQFF
- | TRBJ2-7 | many | TRBV20-1 | TGCAGTGCTTACTCTCGGACTGAGTACGAGCAGTACTTC | CSAYSRTEYEQYF
- | TRBJ2-1 | few | TRBV29-1 | TGCAGCGTTGAATTTCAATCCTACAATGAGCAGTTCTTC | CSVEFQSYNEQFF
TRBD1 | TRBJ2-1 | few | TRBV28 | TGTGCCAGCAGTTCCCCCGGGACAGCTTTTTACAATGAGCAGTTCTTC | CASSSPGTAFYNEQFF
- | TRBJ1-1 | many | TRBV10-2 | TGCGCCAGCGGCTTTAAGAGGGATGCTGAAGCTTTCTTT | CASGFKRDAEAFF
- | TRBJ1-3 | - | TRBV7-9 | TGTGCCAGCAGCCTACCCCTCCCCGTTGGAAACACCATATATTTT | CASSLPLPVGNTIYF
- | TRBJ1-4 | many | TRBV20-1 | TGCAGTGCTAGAGATCGCAGGGAGGGCGAAAAACTGTTTTTT | CSARDRREGEKLFF
- | TRBJ2-5 | many | TRBV2 | TGTGCCAGCAGTGGGCGGGGTTGGGAGACCCAGTACTTC | CASSGRGWETQYF
- | TRBJ1-5 | many | TRBV11-2 | TGTGCCAGCAGCGGGGCAGGCAATCAGCCCCAGCATTTT | CASSGAGNQPQHF
- | TRBJ1-1 | medium-sized | TRBV7-2 | TGTGCCAGCAGCTCCCTGGACCATGAGGGCACTGAAGCTTTCTTT | CASSSLDHEGTEAFF
TRBD1 | TRBJ2-5 | - | TRBV18 | TGTGCCAGCTCACTAGGGACAGTAGAAGAGACCCAGTACTTC | CASSLGTVEETQYF
TRBD1 | TRBJ1-1 | many | TRBV5-1 | TGCGCCAGCAGCTACCAGACAGGGGAGAACACTGAAGCTTTCTTT | CASSYQTGENTEAFF
- | TRBJ1-1 | few | TRBV7-2 | TGTGCCAGCAGCCCCCAGCCTGTTCCCAACACTGAAGCTTTCTTT | CASSPQPVPNTEAFF
TRBD2 | TRBJ2-1 | - | TRBV9 | TGTGCCAGCAGCGCAACTAGCGGGGCCTACAATGAGCAGTTCTTC | CASSATSGAYNEQFF
- | TRBJ1-2 | - | TRBV6-4 | TGTGCCAGCAGTGACTCGGGTTGGTCGGATATTCGGGGCTACACCTTC | CASSDSGWSDIRGYTF
- | TRBJ2-7 | few | TRBV4-1 | TGCGCCAGCAGCCAAGAAGACGAGCAGTACTTC | CASSQEDEQYF
- | TRBJ2-2 | many | TRBV6-1 | TGTGCCAGCAGTACGTCAAAAAGGGGGGACACCGGGGAGCTGTTTTTT | CASSTSKRGDTGELFF
- | TRBJ1-2 | many | TRBV6-1 | TGTGCCAGCAGTGAAGGGGGGCGCAGCTATGGCTACACCTTC | CASSEGGRSYGYTF
TRBD2 | TRBJ2-1 | many | TRBV7-9 | TGTGCCAGCACCCACCCCGGGGGGGCTCCCAATGAGCAGTTCTTC | CASTHPGGAPNEQFF
- | TRBJ2-5 | - | TRBV5-8 | TGTGCCAGCAGCGCGGGGGACAGATACCAAGAGACCCAGTACTTC | CASSAGDRYQETQYF
- | TRBJ2-2 | many | TRBV5-8 | TGTGCCAGCAGCTATCTAAAGGGGGAGCTGTTTTTT | CASSYLKGELFF
TRBD1 | TRBJ1-4 | many | TRBV29-1 | TGCAGCGCCCGAAAGGGGGCGTCGCTTGGAGAAAAACTGTTTTTT | CSARKGASLGEKLFF
TRBD1 | TRBJ2-5 | many | TRBV5-1 | TGCGCCAGCAGCTTGGACAGGGGGCAAGAGACCCAGTACTTC | CASSLDRGQETQYF
- | TRBJ1-3 | many | TRBV5-1 | TGCGCCAGCAGCTTGGACAGGGCCTCTCTGGGAAACACCATATATTTT | CASSLDRASLGNTIYF
- | TRBJ2-2 | many | TRBV18 | TGTGCCAGCTCCACACTAGAAGCGGGCACGGGCACCGGGGAGCTGTTTTTT | CASSTLEAGTGTGELFF
- | TRBJ2-1 | many | TRBV7-3 | TGTGCCAGCAGCCCGTCGGAGAGAAATGAGCAGTTCTTC | CASSPSERNEQFF
- | TRBJ1-1 | few | TRBV7-9 | TGTGCCAGCAGCAGGGACGCTGTGGTGAACACTGAAGCTTTCTTT | CASSRDAVVNTEAFF
- | TRBJ2-7 | - | TRBV10-3 | TGTGCCATCAGTGAGTCGACGGCAGGGTTCTCCTACGAGCAGTACTTC | CAISESTAGFSYEQYF
TRBD2 | TRBJ2-5 | - | TRBV7-9 | TGTGCCAGCAGCTCCCCTAGCGGGAGGGCCGGGGAGACCCAGTACTTC | CASSSPSGRAGETQYF
- | TRBJ2-1 | many | TRBV9 | TGTGCCAGCAGCGTAGAGGGGGACTTCCCTAGCTCCTACAATGAGCAGTTCTTC | CASSVEGDFPSSYNEQFF
- | TRBJ2-2 | few | TRBV7-3 | TGTGCCAGCACTAAGGGAAACACCGGGGAGCTGTTTTTT | CASTKGNTGELFF
TRBD1 | TRBJ1-1 | many | TRBV7-9 | TGTGCCAGCAGCCAACACAGGGGGATAAACACTGAAGCTTTCTTT | CASSQHRGINTEAFF
TRBD1 | TRBJ2-5 | many | TRBV5-6 | TGTGCCAGCAGCCGACAGGGGGCTCAAGAGACCCAGTACTTC | CASSRQGAQETQYF